This record looks at one TCR beta chain sequence and its context. Antigen unknown. Mismatch with germline at one junction end may stem from a read error. Ophthalmopathy not arising within 18 months of follow-up defined hyperthyroidism as stable. Exclusion applied to patients with other autoimmune diseases, uncontrolled infections, pregnancy or lactation. For repertoire sequencing, the TCR beta CDR3 regions were amplified from RNA transcripts. Investigators did first-round RT-PCR with HTBI primers, then second-round multiplex PCR. TCRdb re-derived calls from the multiplex PCR reads in MiXCR, one entry per CDR3 protein. The sample records about 370,000 distinct CDR3 sequences, roughly 17% being singletons. The data were obtained in a study of Graves' ophthalmopathy and Graves' hyperthyroidism. Study findings and constraints: Both an approximately 69% sensitivity and a 72.22% specificity characterized the model's predictions of ophthalmopathy progression. Sensitivity of about 91% and specificity of less than 82% were achieved when a 13-signature model separated ophthalmopathy from stable hyperthyroidism.

This clonotype was obtained from an adult woman with stable Graves' hyperthyroidism. The sequenced sample was peripheral blood.

The CDR3 reads CASSVGTGGIKYF. For the CDR3, the DNA is TGTGCCAGCAGTGTGGGGACAGGGGGCATTAAGTACTTC. This sequence joins TRBV6-1 and TRBJ2-4, with TRBD1 matching over 12 bases. The CDR3 covers 13 residues. CDR1 MNHNS and CDR2 SASEGT come from the germline V gene.